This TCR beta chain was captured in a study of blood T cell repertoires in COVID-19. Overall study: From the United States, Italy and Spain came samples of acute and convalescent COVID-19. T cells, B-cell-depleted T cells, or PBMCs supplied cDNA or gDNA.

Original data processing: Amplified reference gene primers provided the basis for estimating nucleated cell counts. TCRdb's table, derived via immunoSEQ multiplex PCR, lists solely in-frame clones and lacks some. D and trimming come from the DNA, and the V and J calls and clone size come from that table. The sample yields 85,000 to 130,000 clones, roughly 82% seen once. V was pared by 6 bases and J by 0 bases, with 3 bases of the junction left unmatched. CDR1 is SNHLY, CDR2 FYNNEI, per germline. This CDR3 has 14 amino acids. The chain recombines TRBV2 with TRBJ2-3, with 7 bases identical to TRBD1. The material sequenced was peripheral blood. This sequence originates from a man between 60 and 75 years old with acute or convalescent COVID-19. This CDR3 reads CASRTGFSTDTQYF. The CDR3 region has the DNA TGTGCCAGCAGGACAGGGTTTAGCACAGATACGCAGTATTTT. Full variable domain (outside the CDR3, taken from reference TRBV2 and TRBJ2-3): EPEVTQTPSHQVTQMGQEVILRCVPISNHLYFYWYRQILGQKVEFLVSFYNNEISEKSEIFDDQFSVERPDGSNFTLKIRSTKLEDSAMYFCASRTGFSTDTQYFGPGTRLTVL.